The following is a T cell receptor beta chain sequence with its context. For each subset, genomic DNA was distributed in equal portions over several immunoSEQ plates. This table comes from immunoSEQ multiplex PCR, and its TCRdb copy is limited to in-frame clones, with some not included. The sample lists almost 700,000 clones, 92% occurring once. The data originate from a study of shared clonotypes between healthy human individuals. Germline V gives CDR1 WSHSY, CDR2 SAAADI. The CDR3 spans 15 residues. The trim removed 0 bases at V and 5 bases at J, leaving 7 bases unmatched. CD45RO-negative CD8 cells positively selected for CCR7 made up the naive population, which excluded terminally differentiated effector memory CD45RA+ cells.

The chain employs TRBV10-2 and TRBJ2-7; 7 nucleotides line up with TRBD2. The TCR comes from a man under 40 in good health. The sample comprised naive CD8+ T cells sorted from blood. CDR3 sequence: CASSESRGRIDEQYF. The CDR3 DNA follows: TGCGCCAGCAGTGAGTCTCGCGGGAGAATTGACGAGCAGTACTTC.